This entry lists 32 T cell receptor beta chains sequenced from one sample in a study of blood T cell repertoires in COVID-19. The repertoire was sequenced with immunoSEQ multiplex PCR; TCRdb's copy has only in-frame clones and lacks some. Of 150,000 to 200,000 clones in the sample, less than 90% were seen once. Sequencing was done on a sample of peripheral blood. The receptors here all came from a woman in her 70s with COVID-19, enrolled during active disease.

In its sample, this clone was seen a few times. The chain is built from TRBV15 and TRBJ2-3; 8 bases agree with TRBD1. Germline V gives CDR1 LNHNV, CDR2 YYDKDF (reference sequence). After removal of 5 bases from V and 2 bases from J, the junction contained 9 bases not matched to a gene. The CDR3 extends over 16 amino acids. This CDR3 reads CATSGTGTGFTDTQYF. The CDR3 DNA is TGTGCCACCAGCGGAACCGGGACAGGCTTCACAGATACGCAGTATTTT. Looking up the rest from reference TRBV15 and TRBJ2-3 gives the full variable domain: DAMVIQNPRYQVTQFGKPVTLSCSQTLNHNVMYWYQQKSSQAPKLLFHYYDKDFNNEADTPDNFQSRRPNTSFCFLDIRSPGLGDTAMYLCATSGTGTGFTDTQYFGPGTRLTVL.

V gene TRBV6-6 combines with J gene TRBJ1-2; 7 bases line up with TRBD1. V trimming: 4 bases; J trimming: 3 bases; junction bases outside the gene matches: 2. CDR1 MNHNY and CDR2 SVGAGI come from the germline V gene (reference sequence). The CDR3 consists of 13 residues. The CDR3 sequence: CASSSTGYYGYTF. CDR3 coding DNA: TGTGCCAGCAGTTCGACAGGGTACTATGGCTACACCTTC.

This clone was detected a few times. J is TRBJ1-3 and V is TRBV9, with D tentatively TRBD1 (5 bases). Germline-derived CDR1 and CDR2 are SGDLS and YYNGEE. The V end was cut by 0 bases, the J end by 0 bases, with 13 bases between. The CDR3 is 17 amino acids. The CDR3 nucleotides are TGTGCCAGCAGCGTAGAGGGGTTGGGCCTCTCTGGAAACACCATATATTTT. Residues: CASSVEGLGLSGNTIYF.

This clone has just a few counts. The genes are TRBV28 and TRBJ1-1; D remains ambiguous. The V end lost 5 bases, the J end lost 10 bases, and 14 bases lay between the germline ends. Germline loops: CDR1 MDHEN, CDR2 SYDVKM. This CDR3 has 12 amino acids. The CDR3 protein is CASSPQTGAAFF. The CDR3 DNA reads as TGTGCCAGCAGTCCTCAGACGGGAGCAGCTTTCTTT.

This sequence joins TRBV7-8 and TRBJ1-2, with D maybe TRBD1 (6 bases). The ends were cut back, 5 bases at V and 5 bases at J, with 15 bases in the middle. This CDR3 spans 14 amino acids. CDR1 is SGHVS and CDR2 is FQNEAQ in the germline V gene. CDR3 DNA sequence: TGTGCCAGCAGCCAGGGGAGGACAACGTATGGCTACACCTTC. This codes for CASSQGRTTYGYTF.

The rearrangement links TRBV6-5 to TRBJ1-1, with D possibly TRBD1 on 6 matching bases. The CDR3 spans 16 residues. Trimming stripped 2 bases from V and 0 bases from J, with 13 bases between. CDR1 MNHEY and CDR2 SVGAGI come from the germline V gene. DNA of the CDR3: TGTGCCAGCAGTTACGCACAAGGACAGATGAACACTGAAGCTTTCTTT. It encodes CASSYAQGQMNTEAFF.

CDR3 DNA sequence: TGTGCCAGCAGCCTCGACAGGGTGGGGACTGAAGCTTTCTTT. Amino acids: CASSLDRVGTEAFF. The V gene is TRBV6-5, the J gene TRBJ1-1; 7 nucleotides align to TRBD1. The J segment lost 5 bases and the V segment lost 6 bases, leaving 9 bases of the junction unmatched. CDR1 is MNHEY and CDR2 is SVGAGI in the germline V gene. The CDR3 loop spans 14 amino acids.

This clone has only a few counts. The chain combines TRBV29-1 with TRBJ2-3; 7 bases are a match to TRBD2. Germline lookup yields CDR1 SQVTM and CDR2 ANQGSEA. J lost 2 bases, V lost 6 bases, and 5 bases had no gene match. The CDR3 covers 13 residues. The CDR3 protein is CSVQGLVTDTQYF. As DNA, the CDR3 is TGCAGCGTCCAAGGACTAGTCACAGATACGCAGTATTTT.

This clone was seen only once. The J gene is TRBJ1-3, the V gene TRBV3-1 (or the pseudogene TRBV3-2); TRBD1 aligns across 8 bases. In germline, CDR1 is LGHDT, CDR2 YNNKEL (reference sequence). This CDR3 is 16 amino acids long. With V trimmed by 4 bases and J by 4 bases, 9 bases remained unmatched. CDR3 nucleotide sequence: TGTGCCAGCAGCCCGACTCAGGGGGCGCGCGGAAACACCATATATTTT. Translated: CASSPTQGARGNTIYF.

This chain connects TRBV4-2 to TRBJ2-3; TRBD2 aligns across 16 bases. Germline V gene data show CDR1 as LGHNA and CDR2 as YNFKEQ. This CDR3 has 18 amino acids. V was pared by 0 bases and J by 4 bases, with 4 bases of the junction left unmatched. The CDR3 sequence is CASSQDPGLAGGADTQYF. The CDR3 coding sequence is TGTGCCAGCAGCCAAGACCCGGGACTAGCGGGGGGGGCAGATACGCAGTATTTT.

The rearrangement joins TRBV5-5 to TRBJ2-3; 11 bases agree with TRBD2. Germline trimming cut 5 bases from V and 4 bases from J; bases unmatched to any gene: 9. Germline lookup yields CDR1 SGHKS and CDR2 YYEKEE (reference sequence). The CDR3 loop spans 16 amino acids. This CDR3 reads CASSPPLAGDADTQYF. The CDR3 DNA is TGTGCCAGCAGTCCACCACTAGCGGGGGATGCAGATACGCAGTATTTT. The full variable domain, rest sourced from reference TRBV5-5 and TRBJ2-3, is DAGVTQSPTHLIKTRGQQVTLRCSPISGHKSVSWYQQVLGQGPQFIFQYYEKEERGRGNFPDRFSARQFPNYSSELNVNALLLGDSALYLCASSPPLAGDADTQYFGPGTRLTVL.

This chain links TRBV28 with TRBJ1-4; 9 bases map to TRBD1. Germline V gene data show CDR1 as MDHEN and CDR2 as SYDVKM. V was pared by 6 bases and J by 7 bases, with 12 bases of the junction left unmatched. This CDR3 has 16 residues. The CDR3 is CASRGGTGGWGEKLFF. CDR3 nucleotides: TGTGCCAGCAGGGGGGGCACAGGGGGCTGGGGTGAAAAACTGTTTTTT.

V and J are TRBV19 and TRBJ2-6; TRBD1 aligns across 9 bases. V gave up 6 bases and J gave up 4 bases; unmatched junction bases: 4. Germline CDR1 and CDR2: LNHDA and SQIVND (reference sequence). The CDR3 loop spans 15 amino acids. This CDR3 reads CASSRDRVGANVLTF. DNA for the CDR3: TGTGCCAGTAGCCGGGACAGGGTCGGGGCCAACGTCCTGACTTTC.

The CDR3 loop is CASSLPRLNKGNTIYF. As DNA, the CDR3 is TGTGCCAGCAGCCTGCCCAGGCTCAATAAGGGAAACACCATATATTTT. This chain uses TRBV3-1 (or the pseudogene TRBV3-2) with TRBJ1-3; D remains unclear. CDR1 and CDR2 (germline): LGHDT, YNNKEL (reference sequence). The V end lost 4 bases, the J end lost 4 bases, and 17 bases lay between the germline ends. The CDR3 extends over 16 amino acids.

The chain links TRBV6-2 or TRBV6-3 to TRBJ2-5; 9 bases agree with TRBD2. The CDR3 is made up of 16 amino acids. Germline V CDR1 and CDR2: MNHEY, SVGEGT. Unmatched junction bases numbered 7, after V lost 0 bases and J lost 5 bases. Here the CDR3 reads CASSYSGGGARETQYF. For the CDR3, the DNA is TGTGCCAGCAGTTACTCAGGCGGGGGGGCCAGGGAGACCCAGTACTTC.

V is TRBV30 and J is TRBJ1-2; 7 bases line up with TRBD1. V was pared by 5 bases and J by 1 base, with 10 bases of the junction left unmatched. CDR3 length: 15 residues. Germline V gene sequence: CDR1 GTSNPN, CDR2 SVGIG (reference sequence). CDR3 amino acids: CAWFYRGLLNYGYTF. The CDR3 bases are TGTGCCTGGTTCTACAGGGGCCTCCTTAACTATGGCTACACCTTC.

V is TRBV5-1 and J is TRBJ2-1; maybe TRBD2 (5 bases). This CDR3 contains 17 residues. Trimming left V 6 bases short and J 2 bases short, with 21 bases between. Germline CDR1 reads SGHRS; CDR2 reads YFSETQ. The CDR3 region is CASTGFEMGSTYNEQFF. The CDR3 region has the DNA TGCGCCAGCACGGGGTTTGAGATGGGGAGCACCTACAATGAGCAGTTCTTC.

The V gene is TRBV19, the J gene TRBJ2-1; TRBD1 matches 7 bases. The CDR3 length is 18 residues. The germline gives CDR1 LNHDA, CDR2 SQIVND (reference sequence). Trimming cost V 5 bases and J 4 bases; bases outside gene matches: 17. CDR3 loop: CASSPRGGKGAWYNEQFF. CDR3 sequence (DNA): TGTGCCAGTAGTCCACGAGGGGGAAAGGGGGCTTGGTACAATGAGCAGTTCTTC.

The rearrangement joins TRBV30 to TRBJ2-7; D possibly corresponds to TRBD2 (5 bases). The ends were cut back, 2 bases at V and 6 bases at J, with 11 bases in the middle. CDR3 length: 12 residues. Germline CDR1 GTSNPN, CDR2 SVGIG (reference sequence). The CDR3 here is CAWSTGEREQYF. CDR3 DNA: TGTGCCTGGAGTACCGGGGAGCGCGAGCAGTACTTC. The entire variable domain, with the rest obtained from reference TRBV30 and TRBJ2-7, is as follows: SQTIHQWPATLVQPVGSPLSLECTVEGTSNPNLYWYRQAAGRGLQLLFYSVGIGQISSEVPQNLSASRPQDRQFILSSKKLLLSDSGFYLCAWSTGEREQYFGPGTRLTVT.

Turning to this clone: No conserved phenylalanine or tryptophan ends this CDR3, so it is likely a read error. The DNA is left out, because the CDR3 cannot be placed on it with certainty; the CDR3 is given as TCRdb lists it. The V and J genes are TRBV20-1 and TRBJ2-3; the table's D call of TRBD2 was not tested on the DNA. Germline V lookup: CDR1 DFQATT, CDR2 SNEGSKA (reference sequence). Counting both end residues, the CDR3 totals 8 amino acids. The CDR3 sequence is CSVPAVTV.

The chain uses TRBV7-3 and TRBJ2-1, with no clear D. V lost 2 bases and J lost 7, with 12 bases in between. The CDR3 is 14 amino acids. Germline V gene sequence: CDR1 SGHTA, CDR2 FQGTGA. In nucleotides, the CDR3 is TGTGCCAGCAGCTTACTCCCGGTAACGAATGAGCAGTTCTTC. Encoded protein: CASSLLPVTNEQFF.

In its sample, this clone was seen once. V gene TRBV7-2 combines with J gene TRBJ2-1; D possibly corresponds to TRBD2 (5 bases). The length of the CDR3 is 12 residues. Germline V gene data show CDR1 as SGHTA and CDR2 as FQGNSA. V lost 2 bases and J lost 10, with 9 bases in between. In nucleotides, the CDR3 is TGTGCCAGCAGCTTACGGACTGAAGAGCAGTTCTTC. As protein: CASSLRTEEQFF.

The V gene is TRBV19, the J gene TRBJ2-5; 8 bases are a match to TRBD2. Germline CDR1 and CDR2: LNHDA and SQIVND (reference sequence). The CDR3 is made up of 18 amino acids. V shed 5 bases and J 4 bases; nucleotides not matched to a gene: 18. This CDR3 is CASSQIPGLVGRLETQYF. CDR3 bases: TGTGCCAGTAGTCAAATCCCGGGACTAGTAGGGAGATTAGAGACCCAGTACTTC.

The chain links TRBV6-4 to TRBJ2-2; 10 bases line up with TRBD1. Trimming at V came to 6 bases and at J to 6 bases, leaving 7 bases not matched to a gene. There are 15 residues in the CDR3. Germline V gene sequence: CDR1 MRHNA, CDR2 SNTAGT. The CDR3 DNA is TGTGCCAGCAGCCGGGACAGGGGTCGAGCCGGGGAGCTGTTTTTT. The encoded protein is CASSRDRGRAGELFF.

This clone was found once. V gene TRBV18 combines with J gene TRBJ2-5; the D gene is possibly TRBD2 (6 bases). The CDR3 covers 15 residues. Trimming left V 1 base short and J 4 bases short, with 13 bases between. Germline CDR1 is KGHSH and CDR2 is LQKENI. As DNA, the CDR3 is TGTGCCAGCTCACCACTTGGGGGGATTGGAGAGACCCAGTACTTC. Translating it yields CASSPLGGIGETQYF.

V is TRBV6-6 and J is TRBJ2-6; 11 nucleotides agree with TRBD1. V was pared by 11 bases and J by 3 bases, with 6 bases of the junction left unmatched. Per the germline V gene, CDR1 is MNHNY and CDR2 is SVGAGI (reference sequence). The CDR3 has 15 amino acids. The CDR3 bases are TGTGCCGGGGGGACAGGGGGACGTGGGGCCAACGTCCTGACTTTC. Translated: CAGGTGGRGANVLTF.

The gene calls are TRBV29-1 and TRBJ2-7; 8 bases fit TRBD2. The CDR3 has 12 residues. V shed 7 bases, J shed 7 bases, and the junction held 9 bases outside the gene matches. Germline V gene sequence: CDR1 SQVTM, CDR2 ANQGSEA. The CDR3 loop reads CSAGASGFEQYF. The CDR3 bases are TGCAGCGCCGGGGCTAGCGGGTTTGAGCAGTACTTC.

The chain links TRBV12-3 or TRBV12-4 to TRBJ1-4; no clear D gene. Trimming left V 2 bases short and J 8 bases short, with 9 bases between. This CDR3 spans 13 amino acids. The CDR3 bases are TGTGCCAGCAGTTTAAGGGAGAAGGAAAAACTGTTTTTT. Translation: CASSLREKEKLFF.

V and J are TRBV2 and TRBJ1-2; maybe TRBD1 (6 bases). V was pared by 5 bases and J by 2 bases, with 15 bases between. Germline-derived CDR1 and CDR2 are SNHLY and FYNNEI. This CDR3 contains 15 residues. The CDR3 sequence is CASSRTQTGNYGYTF. DNA for the CDR3: TGTGCCAGCAGTCGGACCCAAACAGGGAACTATGGCTACACCTTC.

The rearrangement links TRBV28 to TRBJ1-2; D perhaps matches TRBD1 (6 bases). The CDR3 consists of 14 residues. Germline V gene lookup returns CDR1 MDHEN and CDR2 SYDVKM. Trimming cost V 6 bases and J 8 bases, with 19 bases left between them. Here the CDR3 DNA reads TGTGCCAGCAGCTCCTCCCGTACAGGGTGGGGCTACACCTTC. This gives the protein CASSSSRTGWGYTF.

This rearrangement joins TRBV28 to TRBJ1-1, with D tentatively TRBD1 (5 bases). The CDR3 consists of 16 residues. V lost 7 bases to trimming and J lost 1 base, with 19 bases between them. In germline, CDR1 is MDHEN, CDR2 SYDVKM. CDR3 sequence reads: CASKWGEPVSNTEAFF. CDR3 DNA sequence: TGTGCCAGCAAGTGGGGGGAACCGGTATCGAACACTGAAGCTTTCTTT.

In this sample, this clone turned up a few times. The same CDR3 arises from other DNA sequences in this sample as well. This chain joins TRBV7-3 and TRBJ1-3; TRBD1 might be the D (5 bases). Deletions cut 5 bases from V and 0 bases from J, with 8 bases between. CDR1 is SGHTA, CDR2 FQGTGA, per germline. This CDR3 has 14 amino acids. The CDR3 region is CASSPDSSGNTIYF. CDR3 coding DNA: TGTGCCAGCAGCCCAGACAGCTCTGGAAACACCATATATTTT.